This T cell receptor beta chain was obtained from a study of blood T cell repertoires in COVID-19. Across the study: Both acute and convalescent COVID-19 samples were obtained from the United States, Italy and Spain. T cells, B-cell-depleted T cells, or PBMCs supplied cDNA or gDNA.

Repertoires were generated with immunoSEQ multiplex PCR, while TCRdb's copy carries only in-frame clones and drops some. Of about 72,000 clones in the sample, over 75% are singletons; the top ten hold 9.5% to 13%. The TCR originated in a man aged 65 to 85 with active or convalescent COVID-19. Sequenced material: peripheral blood.

Written as DNA, the CDR3 is TGCGCCAGCAGCCAAGATTTAACTATCTACACCGGGGAGCTGTTTTTT. Its protein product is CASSQDLTIYTGELFF. The rearrangement uses TRBV4-3 and TRBJ2-2; D not resolved. Germline V CDR1 and CDR2: LGHNA, YSLEER. Trimming took off 0 bases at V and 3 bases at J, with 11 bases between the two ends. The CDR3 spans 16 residues.